A selection of T cell receptor beta chains follows, all from one sample in a study of blood T cell repertoires in COVID-19. This table comes from immunoSEQ multiplex PCR, and its TCRdb copy is limited to in-frame clones, with some not included. The top ten clones hold less than 15% of a sample with about 70,000 clones, 86% of them seen once. The sample taken for sequencing was peripheral blood. The receptor source for this set is a woman aged 55-69 years with acute or convalescent COVID-19. The CDR3 runs from the conserved cysteine through the conserved F or W. A D gene is named only where the DNA matches it firmly. Size tells how often a clone was seen (once, few, many) or the class of an expanded clone, and some rows leave it out.

size: -
D: -
J: TRBJ1-6
V: TRBV25-1
DNA: TGTGCCAGCAGTGAACCCGGTAGTGGTTCACCCCTCCACTTT
CDR3: CASSEPGSGSPLHF

size: -
D: -
J: TRBJ2-7
V: TRBV5-1
DNA: TGCGCCAGCAGCTCCCGGGAGCCAACCTACGAGCAGTACTTC
CDR3: CASSSREPTYEQYF

size: once
D: -
J: TRBJ1-1
V: TRBV9
DNA: TGTGCCAGCAGCGTAGGGCAGGCGAACACTGAAGCTTTCTTT
CDR3: CASSVGQANTEAFF

size: -
D: TRBD1
J: TRBJ1-4
V: TRBV2
DNA: TGTGCCAGCAGTGGGACAGGGGGAAATGAAAAACTGTTTTTT
CDR3: CASSGTGGNEKLFF

size: -
D: TRBD2
J: TRBJ2-7
V: TRBV27
DNA: TGTGCCAGCAGTTGGGAAGCGGGGTCCGTCTTCTCTGAGCAGTACTTC
CDR3: CASSWEAGSVFSEQYF

size: -
D: -
J: TRBJ2-2
V: TRBV19
DNA: TGTGCCAGTTCAGGGGAGAGAGGCGGGGAGCTGTTTTTT
CDR3: CASSGERGGELFF

size: -
D: -
J: TRBJ2-7
V: TRBV28
DNA: TGTGCCAGCAGTAGACCGGACAGATCCTACGAGCAGTACTTC
CDR3: CASSRPDRSYEQYF

size: -
D: -
J: TRBJ2-7
V: TRBV14
DNA: TGTGCCAGCAGCCAAGGAACCGCGGGGGCCCGTTCCTACGAGCAGTACTTC
CDR3: CASSQGTAGARSYEQYF

size: few
D: -
J: TRBJ1-2
V: TRBV19
DNA: TGTGCCAGTAGTATTCAGGGCGCCTATGGCTACACCTTC
CDR3: CASSIQGAYGYTF

size: -
D: -
J: TRBJ1-5
V: TRBV28
DNA: TGTGCCAGCAGGACACAAAGAGATCAGCCCCAGCATTTT
CDR3: CASRTQRDQPQHF

size: -
D: -
J: TRBJ2-1
V: TRBV6-5
DNA: TGTGCCAGCCGTATAGACAGAAACAATGAGCAGTTCTTC
CDR3: CASRIDRNNEQFF

size: -
D: -
J: TRBJ1-1
V: TRBV25-1
DNA: TGTGCCAGCGTTCAAGCTCTGAACACTGAAGCTTTCTTT
CDR3: CASVQALNTEAFF

size: -
D: TRBD1
J: TRBJ1-5
V: TRBV30
DNA: TGTGCCTGGGACAGCGGACAGGGGGCGGATAGCAATCAGCCCCAGCATTTT
CDR3: CAWDSGQGADSNQPQHF

size: -
D: TRBD2
J: TRBJ2-3
V: TRBV27
DNA: TGTGCCAGCAGTTTAAGGGGACTAGCCTCCACAGATACGCAGTATTTT
CDR3: CASSLRGLASTDTQYF

size: once
D: -
J: TRBJ1-2
V: TRBV19
DNA: TGTGCCAGTAGCATCGGGGTTGGCTACACCTTC
CDR3: CASSIGVGYTF

size: -
D: -
J: TRBJ2-1
V: TRBV27
DNA: TGTGCCAGCAGTTTACCAGGGTACCGCCGGAGCAATGAGCAGTTCTTC
CDR3: CASSLPGYRRSNEQFF

size: -
D: TRBD1
J: TRBJ2-1
V: TRBV7-9
DNA: TGTGCCAGCTCTGACAGGGGGGACAATGAGCAGTTCTTC
CDR3: CASSDRGDNEQFF

size: -
D: TRBD1
J: TRBJ1-1
V: TRBV28
DNA: TGTGCCAGCAAACCACACCAGACAGGGATGAACACTGAAGCTTTCTTT
CDR3: CASKPHQTGMNTEAFF

size: -
D: -
J: TRBJ2-1
V: TRBV28
DNA: TGTGCCAGCAGTTTGTCACTGAACAATGAGCAGTTCTTC
CDR3: CASSLSLNNEQFF

size: once
D: -
J: TRBJ1-5
V: TRBV10-2
DNA: TGCGCCAGCAGTGAGTACAGGGTTAGCAATCAGCCCCAGCATTTT
CDR3: CASSEYRVSNQPQHF

size: -
D: TRBD2
J: TRBJ2-1
V: TRBV11-2
DNA: TGTGCCAGCAGCTTTGGCCTAGCGGGGGGTGAGCAGTTCTTC
CDR3: CASSFGLAGGEQFF

size: -
D: TRBD1
J: TRBJ2-3
V: TRBV11-3
DNA: TGTGCCAGCAGCTCGACAGGGACCCCAGATACGCAGTATTTT
CDR3: CASSSTGTPDTQYF

size: -
D: TRBD2
J: TRBJ2-4
V: TRBV13
DNA: TGTGCCAGCAGCTTACCGACTAGCGGGGGGGCAGAAATGCACTTC
CDR3: CASSLPTSGGAEMHF